The 20 T cell receptor beta chains given below trace back to one sample, sequenced in a study of beta chain features in type 1 diabetes. Sequencing targeted expressed TCRB transcripts, as all isolated RNA had been reverse transcribed. Libraries were prepared by immunoSEQ multiplex PCR; TCRdb keeps only in-frame clonotypes and omits some of them. The table has 250,000 or so clones, less than 35% seen once. Sequencing was performed on central memory CD4+ T cells from blood. These receptors all stem from a man younger than 45 in good health.

The rearrangement joins TRBV5-4 to TRBJ1-1; 7 bases match TRBD1. CDR3 length: 19 amino acids. V lost 1 base and J lost 0; bases outside the gene matches: 15. Germline CDR1 reads SGHNT; CDR2 reads YYREEE (reference sequence). CDR3 protein: CASSLSSTGVNLVNTEAFF. As DNA, the CDR3 is TGTGCCAGCAGCTTGAGTAGTACAGGGGTAAATCTTGTGAACACTGAAGCTTTCTTT.

The CDR3 spells CASRADRINTGELFF. The CDR3 DNA sequence: TGTGCCAGTAGAGCCGACAGGATAAACACCGGGGAGCTGTTTTTT. The chain is built from TRBV19 and TRBJ2-2; the D gene is possibly TRBD1 (6 bases). Deletions cut 6 bases from V and 2 bases from J, with 13 bases between. The CDR3 has 15 residues. In germline, CDR1 is LNHDA, CDR2 SQIVND (reference sequence).

The chain joins TRBV7-2 to TRBJ2-7; 7 bases fit TRBD2. Germline CDR1 reads SGHTA; CDR2 reads FQGNSA. The CDR3 is made up of 14 amino acids. V was pared by 2 bases and J by 3 bases, with 4 bases of the junction left unmatched. The CDR3 region has the DNA TGTGCCAGCAGCTTATCCCGGGGGGTCTACGAGCAGTACTTC. Protein product: CASSLSRGVYEQYF.

This clone was seen only a few times. This chain links TRBV6-5 with TRBJ1-1; no clear D gene. This CDR3 is built from 14 residues. V was shortened by 3 bases and J by 2 bases, with 10 bases between the two germline ends. Germline V gene data show CDR1 as MNHEY and CDR2 as SVGAGI. CDR3 region: CASSYDTSNTEAFF. The CDR3 region has the DNA TGTGCCAGCAGTTATGACACTAGTAACACTGAAGCTTTCTTT.

This chain joins TRBV7-2 and TRBJ2-7; 14 bases match TRBD2. Germline V gene lookup returns CDR1 SGHTA and CDR2 FQGNSA. V trimming: 4 bases; J trimming: 0 bases; junction bases outside the gene matches: 8. The CDR3 extends over 18 amino acids. The CDR3 DNA sequence: TGTGCCAGCAGCTGGGGGACTAGCGGGGGCCGGAGCTCCTACGAGCAGTACTTC. Translating it yields CASSWGTSGGRSSYEQYF.

This rearrangement joins TRBV6-5 to TRBJ1-1; D not resolved. CDR3 size: 12 residues. V was pared by 5 bases and J by 1 base, with 5 bases between. CDR1 is MNHEY and CDR2 is SVGAGI in the germline V gene. Written as DNA, the CDR3 is TGTGCCAGCAGTAAAAAGAACACTGAAGCTTTCTTT. Protein sequence: CASSKKNTEAFF.

This clone was seen only a few times. The chain has TRBV13 and TRBJ2-2; D not certain. Germline loops: CDR1 PRHDT, CDR2 FYEKMQ (reference sequence). The ends were cut back, 5 bases at V and 0 bases at J, with 10 bases in the middle. The CDR3 spans 15 residues. CDR3 DNA sequence: TGTGCCAGCAGCCCCCCGCGAGCGAACACCGGGGAGCTGTTTTTT. Translating gives CASSPPRANTGELFF.

This clone turned up a few times. The chain employs TRBV6-6 and TRBJ1-1; D gene uncertain. CDR1 and CDR2 from the germline V gene are MNHNY and SVGAGI (reference sequence). Trimming shortened V by 0 bases and J by 5 bases, and 10 bases separated the two germline ends. The CDR3 runs to 14 residues. For the CDR3, the DNA is TGTGCCAGCAGTTACTCCCAGCCAACAACTGAAGCTTTCTTT. It codes for CASSYSQPTTEAFF.

Concerning this clone itself: A much larger clone differs from this one at a single base, so this may be a read error. This sample also contains other DNA sequences that code for the same CDR3. J is TRBJ2-7 and V is TRBV14; 7 bases fit TRBD2. Per the germline V gene, CDR1 is SGHDN and CDR2 is FVKESK. The CDR3 is made up of 14 amino acids. This CDR3 reads CASSARDYSYEQYF. CDR3 nucleotides: TGTGCCAGCAGCGCCCGGGACTACTCCTATGAGCAGTACTTC.

This clone was counted between two and nine times. The genes are TRBV7-7 and TRBJ2-5; 8 bases line up with TRBD1. With 5 bases clipped from V and 7 bases from J, the junction kept 6 bases outside the gene matches. This CDR3 has 13 residues. In germline, CDR1 is SSHAT, CDR2 FNYEAQ (reference sequence). CDR3 residues: CASSPQTGVTQYF. CDR3 nucleotide sequence: TGTGCCAGCAGCCCTCAGACAGGGGTGACCCAGTACTTC.

The chain is built from TRBV30 and TRBJ1-4; D unclear. Germline values: CDR1 GTSNPN, CDR2 SVGIG (reference sequence). The CDR3 spans 15 residues. V lost 0 bases and J 0 bases, leaving 8 bases between the germline ends. Here the CDR3 DNA reads TGTGCCTGGAGTGTCTTGGGATCAACTAATGAAAAACTGTTTTTT. It is translated as CAWSVLGSTNEKLFF. The whole variable domain, remainder taken from reference TRBV30 and TRBJ1-4, is SQTIHQWPATLVQPVGSPLSLECTVEGTSNPNLYWYRQAAGRGLQLLFYSVGIGQISSEVPQNLSASRPQDRQFILSSKKLLLSDSGFYLCAWSVLGSTNEKLFFGSGTQLSVL.

A word on this clone: A much larger clone is a single base away; this may be a read error. The chain uses TRBV11-2 and TRBJ2-2; D unresolved. The length of the CDR3 is 13 residues. Germline CDR1 reads SGHAT; CDR2 reads FQNNGV. Between the trimmed V and J ends, which lost 0 bases and 3 bases, there was a span of 2 bases. CDR3 DNA sequence: TGTGCCAGCAGCTTAGAGGACACCGGGGAGCTGTTTTTT. Translating it yields CASSLEDTGELFF.

The V gene is TRBV7-9, the J gene TRBJ2-7; the D is unclear. The germline V gene has CDR1 SEHNR and CDR2 FQNEAQ (reference sequence). V dropped 0 bases and J dropped 5 bases, with 8 bases sitting between them. This CDR3 spans 13 amino acids. The DNA of the CDR3 is TGTGCCAGCAGCTTAGCGGGTATAAACGAGCAGTACTTC. Amino acids: CASSLAGINEQYF.

This clone was counted a few times. The chain recombines TRBV7-2 with TRBJ2-7, with 9 bases lining up with TRBD2. Germline V gene sequence: CDR1 SGHTA, CDR2 FQGNSA. CDR3 size: 15 residues. Losses at the gene ends were 4 bases for V and 1 base for J; bases not matched to a gene: 5. CDR3 loop: CASSYTAGGSYEQYF. The DNA for the CDR3 is TGTGCCAGCAGCTACACAGCGGGGGGTTCCTACGAGCAGTACTTC.

This clone was seen repeatedly, ten times or more. The chain uses TRBV7-2 and TRBJ2-1, with D uncertain. Germline V gives CDR1 SGHTA, CDR2 FQGNSA. Trimming removed 8 bases from V and 4 bases from J, with 6 bases in between. CDR3 length: 11 amino acids. The CDR3 sequence is CASDGYNEQFF. DNA of the CDR3: TGTGCCAGCGACGGGTACAATGAGCAGTTCTTC. The complete variable domain, with remaining parts taken from reference TRBV7-2 and TRBJ2-1, reads GAGVSQSPSNKVTEKGKDVELRCDPISGHTALYWYRQSLGQGLEFLIYFQGNSAPDKSGLPSDRFSAERTGGSVSTLTIQRTQQEDSAVYLCASDGYNEQFFGPGTRLTVL.

This clone was recorded a few times. The chain links TRBV7-9 to TRBJ1-5; no reliable D call. The V end was cut by 1 base, the J end by 6 bases, with 7 bases between. The CDR3 spans 13 residues. The germline gives CDR1 SEHNR, CDR2 FQNEAQ (reference sequence). The CDR3 loop reads CASSLGGSQPQHF. The CDR3 DNA is TGTGCCAGCAGCTTAGGCGGGAGTCAGCCCCAGCATTTT.

This clone was detected a few times. The gene calls are TRBV5-1 and TRBJ1-1; 7 bases align to TRBD1. This CDR3 is 14 amino acids long. The V segment lost 4 bases and the J segment 7 bases; nucleotides outside the gene matches: 10. The germline gives CDR1 SGHRS, CDR2 YFSETQ. The CDR3 region has the DNA TGCGCCAGCAGCATAGACAGGGAAGGAGGTGAAGCTTTCTTT. As protein: CASSIDREGGEAFF.

V gene TRBV4-1 combines with J gene TRBJ2-3; possible D gene TRBD1, 5 bases. The germline CDR1 and CDR2 sequences are MGHRA and YSYEKL. Deletions cut 4 bases from V and 4 bases from J, with 9 bases between. This CDR3 region has 13 residues. The CDR3 DNA is TGCGCCAGCAGCCTTCTACAGGCAGATACGCAGTATTTT. It yields the protein CASSLLQADTQYF.

This chain uses TRBV5-6 with TRBJ1-6; D is ambiguous. The germline V and J ends were trimmed by 0 bases and 3 bases, with 7 bases remaining between them. Germline loops: CDR1 SGHDT, CDR2 YYEEEE. The CDR3 is made up of 15 amino acids. CDR3 loop: CASSLGRNYNSPLHF. The CDR3 bases are TGTGCCAGCAGCTTGGGGCGGAACTATAATTCACCCCTCCACTTT.

The genes are TRBV4-2 and TRBJ2-5, with 9 bases fitting TRBD2. Germline trimming cut 8 bases from V and 5 bases from J; bases unmatched to any gene: 9. Germline V gene data show CDR1 as LGHNA and CDR2 as YNFKEQ. The CDR3 extends over 14 amino acids. CDR3 residues: CASEKGAGGETQYF. The CDR3 DNA reads as TGTGCCAGCGAAAAAGGAGCGGGAGGCGAGACCCAGTACTTC.